This is a list of T cell receptor beta chains from one sample in a study of immune reconstitution after stem cell transplant in scleroderma. TCRdb independently ran MiXCR on the RT-PCR reads; one entry per CDR3 protein. The profile shows about 660 distinct CDR3 sequences, 7.5% to 9.5% of them singletons. The sample was taken before or after autologous hematopoietic stem cell transplantation (not recorded which). The receptors here all came from a male donor with systemic sclerosis. The CDR3 runs from the conserved cysteine through the conserved F or W. A D gene is named only where the DNA matches it firmly. Size tells how often a clone was seen (once, few, many) or the class of an expanded clone, and some rows leave it out.

TRBD1	TRBV14	medium-sized	TRBJ1-6	CASSQDKSGRGFSSPLHF	TGTGCCAGCAGCCAAGATAAGTCCGGCAGGGGGTTCAGTTCACCCCTCCACTTT
NA	TRBV13	medium-sized	TRBJ1-1	CASNDPTVAAFF	TGTGCCAGCAACGACCCAACGGTGGCGGCTTTCTTT
NA	TRBV6-2/TRBV6-3	few	TRBJ2-7	CASSRGYLEQYF	TGTGCCAGCAGTAGAGGGTATTTAGAGCAGTACTTC
NA	TRBV29-1	NA	TRBJ2-5	CSAETGSQETQYF	TGCAGCGCCGAGACAGGATCCCAAGAGACCCAGTACTTC
TRBD1	TRBV5-1	large	TRBJ2-7	CASSLEGTGGYEQYF	TGCGCCAGCAGCTTGGAGGGGACAGGAGGCTACGAGCAGTACTTC
TRBD2	TRBV20-1	medium-sized	TRBJ2-5	CSGGGGETQYF	TGCAGTGGGGGGGGAGGTGAGACCCAGTACTTC
NA	TRBV20-1	few	TRBJ1-5	CSARDRGTGGHQPQHF	TGCAGTGCTAGAGATCGGGGGACGGGGGGTCATCAGCCCCAGCATTTT
TRBD2	TRBV6-5	large	TRBJ2-1	CASRERGGLGNEQFF	TGTGCCAGCAGAGAACGGGGGGGCCTAGGGAATGAGCAGTTCTTC
NA	TRBV2	medium-sized	TRBJ1-1	CASSESALVNTEAFF	TGTGCCAGCAGTGAATCCGCACTGGTGAACACTGAAGCTTTCTTT
NA	TRBV5-1	few	TRBJ1-2	CASSAGQPLGGGYTF	TGCGCCAGCAGCGCTGGACAGCCTCTTGGTGGAGGCTACACCTTC
NA	TRBV12-5	medium-sized	TRBJ2-3	CASGSLLGTQYF	TGTGCTAGTGGTTCCCTTTTGGGGACGCAGTATTTT
NA	TRBV12-3/TRBV12-4	large	TRBJ1-2	CASSFRDKYGYTF	TGTGCCAGCAGTTTCCGGGACAAGTATGGCTACACCTTC
TRBD2	TRBV20-1	medium-sized	TRBJ2-3	CSAGKIGTRVADTQYF	TGCAGTGCTGGGAAGATTGGGACTAGGGTCGCAGATACGCAGTATTTT
TRBD2	TRBV7-2	medium-sized	TRBJ2-5	CASSLEYSGSAQYF	TGTGCCAGCAGCTTAGAATATAGCGGGTCGGCCCAGTACTTC
NA	TRBV10-2	few	TRBJ2-3	CASSVVLTQDSSTDTQYF	TGCGCCAGCAGTGTAGTCCTTACCCAGGACAGCAGCACAGATACGCAGTATTTT
NA	TRBV29-1	medium-sized	TRBJ2-7	CSVKQGVIYEQYF	TGCAGCGTTAAACAGGGAGTAATCTACGAGCAGTACTTC
TRBD1	TRBV30	medium-sized	TRBJ1-2	CAWIKGQIYGYTF	TGTGCCTGGATAAAGGGACAGATTTATGGCTACACCTTC
NA	TRBV30	large	TRBJ2-1	CAWEGSGNSNEQFF	TGTGCCTGGGAGGGAAGCGGAAACTCCAATGAGCAGTTCTTC
TRBD2	TRBV10-2	medium-sized	TRBJ2-4	CASRGLDEGIKNIQYF	TGCGCCAGCAGGGGACTAGATGAGGGCATAAAAAACATTCAGTACTTC
NA	TRBV7-2	large	TRBJ1-3	CASSLGPGGNTIYF	TGTGCCAGCAGCTTGGGGCCGGGTGGAAACACCATATATTTT
NA	TRBV29-1	medium-sized	TRBJ2-2	CSVVGQSNTGELFF	TGCAGCGTTGTTGGGCAGTCGAACACCGGGGAGCTGTTTTTT
NA	TRBV3-1	medium-sized	TRBJ2-2	CASSPGGGELFF	TGTGCCAGCAGCCCCGGAGGCGGGGAGCTGTTTTTT
NA	TRBV28	NA	TRBJ2-7	CASSFEVFSYEQCF	TGTGCCAGCAGTTTTGAGGTGTTCTCCTACGAGCAGTGCTTC
TRBD1	TRBV12-3/TRBV12-4	large	TRBJ2-7	CASSSGTGDYEQYF	TGTGCCAGCAGTTCCGGGACAGGGGACTACGAGCAGTACTTC
TRBD1	TRBV9	medium-sized	TRBJ2-5	CASSALGQGFVETQYF	TGTGCCAGCAGCGCTTTGGGACAGGGGTTCGTGGAGACCCAGTACTTC
NA	TRBV5-4	large	TRBJ1-1	CASSLWGANTEAFF	TGTGCCAGCAGCTTGTGGGGGGCGAACACTGAAGCTTTCTTT
TRBD2	TRBV7-7	large	TRBJ2-1	CASSPTSGSYNEQFF	TGTGCCAGCAGCCCAACTAGCGGGAGCTACAATGAGCAGTTCTTC
TRBD2	TRBV5-4	large	TRBJ2-1	CASSPSPGFEREGTEQFF	TGTGCCAGCAGCCCCTCCCCTGGGTTTGAGCGGGAGGGCACTGAGCAGTTCTTC
NA	TRBV15	large	TRBJ2-5	CATSRPQETQYF	TGTGCCACCAGCAGACCACAAGAGACCCAGTACTTC
NA	TRBV7-6	large	TRBJ1-5	CASSLGPNQPQHF	TGTGCCAGCAGCTTAGGCCCTAATCAGCCCCAGCATTTT
TRBD2	TRBV7-3	medium-sized	TRBJ2-3	CASSIGAGGAPRTDTQYF	TGTGCCAGCAGCATTGGAGCGGGGGGGGCCCCCCGCACAGATACGCAGTATTTT
TRBD1	TRBV30	medium-sized	TRBJ1-2	CAWSVKTGDYGYTF	TGTGCCTGGAGTGTAAAGACAGGGGACTATGGCTACACCTTC
TRBD1	TRBV12-3/TRBV12-4	NA	TRBJ2-5	CASSSRGPETQYF	TGTGCCAGCAGTTCCAGGGGGCCAGAGACCCAGTACTTC
NA	TRBV29-1	medium-sized	TRBJ2-1	CSVSRGRGAYNEQFF	TGCAGCGTTTCTCGGGGGCGCGGAGCCTACAATGAGCAGTTCTTC
TRBD2	TRBV20-1	large	TRBJ2-3	CSARGGTSGSAGDTQYF	TGCAGTGCTAGAGGAGGGACTAGCGGCTCCGCAGGAGATACGCAGTATTTT
TRBD2	TRBV10-3	medium-sized	TRBJ2-3	CAISDPGRVADTQYF	TGTGCCATCAGTGACCCAGGGAGGGTAGCAGATACGCAGTATTTT
TRBD1	TRBV20-1	NA	TRBJ1-3	CSARQGTGNTIYF	TGCAGTGCTCGACAGGGGACTGGAAACACCATATATTTT
NA	TRBV7-3	large	TRBJ2-4	CASSLIFVGVKNIQYF	TGTGCCAGCAGCTTAATTTTCGTAGGGGTAAAAAACATTCAGTACTTC
TRBD1	TRBV12-3/TRBV12-4	medium-sized	TRBJ2-3	CASSYPGQGADTQYF	TGTGCCAGCAGCTACCCGGGACAGGGGGCAGATACGCAGTATTTT
NA	TRBV20-1	medium-sized	TRBJ2-5	CSARRNSQETQYF	TGCAGTGCGAGAAGGAACAGCCAAGAGACCCAGTACTTC
NA	TRBV7-6	medium-sized	TRBJ2-7	CASSFRSAREQYF	TGTGCCAGCAGCTTCCGTTCGGCCAGGGAGCAGTACTTC
TRBD1	TRBV6-5	few	TRBJ2-2	CASSPTLFPRTGANTGELFF	TGTGCCAGCAGTCCCACCCTATTCCCTAGGACAGGTGCGAACACCGGGGAGCTGTTTTTT
NA	TRBV6-2/TRBV6-3	large	TRBJ2-7	CASSYGQDEQYF	TGTGCCAGCAGTTACGGTCAGGATGAGCAGTACTTC
NA	TRBV7-2	medium-sized	TRBJ2-4	CASSLLDTLAKNIQYF	TGTGCCAGCAGCTTACTGGACACCTTAGCCAAAAACATTCAGTACTTC
NA	TRBV6-1	large	TRBJ1-5	CASSEKGVVQPQHF	TGTGCCAGCAGTGAAAAAGGGGTTGTTCAGCCCCAGCATTTT
NA	TRBV29-1	medium-sized	TRBJ2-1	CSVVGPYNEQFF	TGCAGCGTTGTCGGGCCATACAATGAGCAGTTCTTC